This TCR beta chain was identified in a study of blood T cells in healthy people across ages. Points from the study as a whole: Compared with aged donors, long-lived donors showed fewer expanded clones, suggesting selection.

V was pared by 8 bases and J by 4 bases, with 9 bases of the junction left unmatched. The length of the CDR3 is 14 residues. Germline V gene lookup returns CDR1 MDHEN and CDR2 SYDVKM. A J-beta primer mix and a sample-barcoded 5' primer were used in a second PCR of about 7 to 12 cycles. Each CDR3 protein gets one entry after TCRdb re-called the 5' RACE reads with MiXCR. The sample includes 1.5 million to 2 million distinct CDR3 sequences, 30% to 40% of them seen just once. As regards this clonotype: The antigen is undetermined.

The chain is built from TRBV28 and TRBJ1-2; 8 bases agree with TRBD1. The sample comprised blood. This TCR came from a human donor in good health. The CDR3: CASGGQGGGYGYTF. Written as DNA, the CDR3 is TGTGCCAGCGGCGGACAGGGAGGAGGCTATGGCTACACCTTC.